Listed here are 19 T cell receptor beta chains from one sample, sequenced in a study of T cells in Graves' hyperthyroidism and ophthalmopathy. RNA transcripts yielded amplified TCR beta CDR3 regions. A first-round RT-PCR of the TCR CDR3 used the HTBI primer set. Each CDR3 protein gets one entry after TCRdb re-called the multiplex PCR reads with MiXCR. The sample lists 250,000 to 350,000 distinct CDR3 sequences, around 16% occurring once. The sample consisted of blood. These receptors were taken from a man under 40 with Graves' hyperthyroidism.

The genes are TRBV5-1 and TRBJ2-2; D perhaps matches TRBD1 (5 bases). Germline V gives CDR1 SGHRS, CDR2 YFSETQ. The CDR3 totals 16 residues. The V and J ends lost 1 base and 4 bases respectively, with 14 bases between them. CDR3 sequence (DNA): TGCGCCAGCAGCTTGACAGGCCGGTCGGGCACCGGGGAGCTGTTTTTT. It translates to CASSLTGRSGTGELFF.

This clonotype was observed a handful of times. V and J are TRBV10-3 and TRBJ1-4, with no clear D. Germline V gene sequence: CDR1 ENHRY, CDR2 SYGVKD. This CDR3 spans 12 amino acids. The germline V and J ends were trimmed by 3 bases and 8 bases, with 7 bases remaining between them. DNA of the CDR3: TGTGCCATCAGTGAAGAAAGGGAAAAACTGTTTTTT. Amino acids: CAISEEREKLFF.

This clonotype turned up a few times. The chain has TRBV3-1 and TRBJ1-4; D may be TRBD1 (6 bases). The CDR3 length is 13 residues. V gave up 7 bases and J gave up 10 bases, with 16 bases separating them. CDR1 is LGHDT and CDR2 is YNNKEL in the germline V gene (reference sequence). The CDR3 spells CASTRRVGGKLFF. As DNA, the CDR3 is TGTGCCAGCACCCGCCGGGTAGGGGGAAAACTGTTTTTT. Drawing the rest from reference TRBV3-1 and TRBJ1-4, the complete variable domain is DTAVSQTPKYLVTQMGNDKSIKCEQNLGHDTMYWYKQDSKKFLKIMFSYNNKELIINETVPNRFSPKSPDKAHLNLHINSLELGDSAVYFCASTRRVGGKLFFGSGTQLSVL.

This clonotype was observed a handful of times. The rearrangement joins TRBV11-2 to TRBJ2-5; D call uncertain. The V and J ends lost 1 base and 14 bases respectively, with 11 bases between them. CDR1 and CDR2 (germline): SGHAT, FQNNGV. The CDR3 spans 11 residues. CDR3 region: CASSLAGRPYF. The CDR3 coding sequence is TGTGCCAGCAGCTTAGCGGGTCGACCTTACTTC.

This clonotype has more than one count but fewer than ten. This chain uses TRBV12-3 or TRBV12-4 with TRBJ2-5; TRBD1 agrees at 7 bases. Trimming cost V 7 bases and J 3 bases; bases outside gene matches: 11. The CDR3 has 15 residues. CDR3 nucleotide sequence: TGTGCCAGCAACAAGGCCGGGACAGATAAAGAGACCCAGTACTTC. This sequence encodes CASNKAGTDKETQYF.

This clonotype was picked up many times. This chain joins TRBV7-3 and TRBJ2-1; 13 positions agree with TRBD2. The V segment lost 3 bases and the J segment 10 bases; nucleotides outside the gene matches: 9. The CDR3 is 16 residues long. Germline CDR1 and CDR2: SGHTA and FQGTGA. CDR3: CASSFTGTSGIREQFF. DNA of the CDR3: TGTGCCAGCAGCTTTACCGGGACTAGCGGGATAAGGGAGCAGTTCTTC.

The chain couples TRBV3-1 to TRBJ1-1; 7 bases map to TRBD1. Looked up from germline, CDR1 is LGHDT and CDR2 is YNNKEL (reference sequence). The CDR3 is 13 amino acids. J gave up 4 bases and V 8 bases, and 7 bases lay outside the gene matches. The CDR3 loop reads CASGDRVTTEAFF. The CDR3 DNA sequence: TGTGCCAGCGGCGACAGGGTGACCACTGAAGCTTTCTTT.

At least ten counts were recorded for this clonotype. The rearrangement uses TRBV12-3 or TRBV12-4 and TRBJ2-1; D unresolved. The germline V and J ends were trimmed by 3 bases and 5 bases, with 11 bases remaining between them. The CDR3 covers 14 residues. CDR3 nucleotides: TGTGCCAGCAGTTTTGTGGTGGGCGACAATGAGCAGTTCTTC. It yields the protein CASSFVVGDNEQFF.

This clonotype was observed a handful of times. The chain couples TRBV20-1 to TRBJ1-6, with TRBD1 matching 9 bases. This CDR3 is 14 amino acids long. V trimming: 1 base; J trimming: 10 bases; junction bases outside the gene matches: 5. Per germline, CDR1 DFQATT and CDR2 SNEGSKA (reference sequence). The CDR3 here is CSARGTGVESPLHF. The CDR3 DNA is TGCAGTGCTAGAGGGACAGGGGTTGAATCACCCCTCCACTTT.

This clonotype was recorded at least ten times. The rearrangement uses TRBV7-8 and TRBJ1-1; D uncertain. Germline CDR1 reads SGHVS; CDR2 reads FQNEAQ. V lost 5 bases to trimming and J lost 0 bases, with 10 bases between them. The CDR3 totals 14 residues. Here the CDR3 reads CASSPITLNTEAFF. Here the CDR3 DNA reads TGTGCCAGCAGCCCCATTACGTTGAACACTGAAGCTTTCTTT.

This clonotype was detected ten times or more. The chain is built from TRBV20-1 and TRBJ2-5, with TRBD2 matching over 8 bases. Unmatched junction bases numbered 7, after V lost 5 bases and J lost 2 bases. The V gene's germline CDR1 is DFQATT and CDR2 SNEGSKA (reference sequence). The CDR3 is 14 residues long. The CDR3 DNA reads TGCAGTGCTGGAACGGGAGGGGAACAAGAGACCCAGTACTTC. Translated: CSAGTGGEQETQYF.

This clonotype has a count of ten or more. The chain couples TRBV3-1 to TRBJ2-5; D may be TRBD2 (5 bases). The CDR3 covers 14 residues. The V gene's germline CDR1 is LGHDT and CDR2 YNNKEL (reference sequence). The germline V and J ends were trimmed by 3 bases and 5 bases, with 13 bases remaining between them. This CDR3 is CASSQGVWLETQYF. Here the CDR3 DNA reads TGTGCCAGCAGCCAGGGAGTATGGTTGGAGACCCAGTACTTC.

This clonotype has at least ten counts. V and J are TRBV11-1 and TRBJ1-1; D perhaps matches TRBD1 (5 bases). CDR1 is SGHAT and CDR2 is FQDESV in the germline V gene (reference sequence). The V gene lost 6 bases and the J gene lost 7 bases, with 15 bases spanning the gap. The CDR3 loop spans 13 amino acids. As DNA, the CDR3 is TGTGCCAGCAGGTACCATGAGGGGTTTGAAGCTTTCTTT. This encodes CASRYHEGFEAFF. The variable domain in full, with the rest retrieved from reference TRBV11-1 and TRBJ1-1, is EAEVAQSPRYKITEKSQAVAFWCDPISGHATLYWYRQILGQGPELLVQFQDESVVDDSQLPKDRFSAERLKGVDSTLKIQPAELGDSAMYLCASRYHEGFEAFFGQGTRLTVV.

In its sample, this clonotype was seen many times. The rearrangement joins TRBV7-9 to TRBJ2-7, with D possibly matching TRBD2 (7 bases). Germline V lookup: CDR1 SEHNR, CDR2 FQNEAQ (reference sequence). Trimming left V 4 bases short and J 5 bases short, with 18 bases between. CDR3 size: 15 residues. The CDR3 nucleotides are TGTGCCAGCAGCTCACCCGGGGGGCGATATAACGAGCAGTACTTC. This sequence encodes CASSSPGGRYNEQYF.

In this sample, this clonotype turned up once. CDR3 bases: TGTGCCAGCAGTTACTCCCGGGCACAGACGGGTGAGCAGTACTTC. Its protein is CASSYSRAQTGEQYF. This rearrangement joins TRBV6-6 to TRBJ2-7; unclear D gene. The CDR3 covers 15 residues. V lost 0 bases and J lost 7, with 16 bases in between. From germline, CDR1 is MNHNY and CDR2 SVGAGI (reference sequence).

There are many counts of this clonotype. CDR3 nucleotides: TGTGCCAGCGGAACCCCAGGGGGCCTCAATGAAAAACTGTTTTTT. Translation: CASGTPGGLNEKLFF. This chain joins TRBV28 and TRBJ1-4; the match to TRBD1 covers 8 bases. The germline V gene encodes CDR1 MDHEN and CDR2 SYDVKM. This CDR3 spans 15 amino acids. The V gene end was trimmed by 8 bases and the J gene end by 5 bases; junction bases not matched to a gene: 10. Together with reference TRBV28 and TRBJ1-4, the CDR3 gives the full variable domain: DVKVTQSSRYLVKRTGEKVFLECVQDMDHENMFWYRQDPGLGLRLIYFSYDVKMKEKGDIPEGYSVSREKKERFSLILESASTNQTSMYLCASGTPGGLNEKLFFGSGTQLSVL.

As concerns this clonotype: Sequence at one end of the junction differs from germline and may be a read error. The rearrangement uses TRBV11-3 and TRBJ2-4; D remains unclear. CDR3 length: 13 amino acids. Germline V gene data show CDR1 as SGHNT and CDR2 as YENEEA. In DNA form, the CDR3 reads TGTGTCAGCAGCTACGACCCGAAAAACATTCAGTACTTC. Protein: CVSSYDPKNIQYF.

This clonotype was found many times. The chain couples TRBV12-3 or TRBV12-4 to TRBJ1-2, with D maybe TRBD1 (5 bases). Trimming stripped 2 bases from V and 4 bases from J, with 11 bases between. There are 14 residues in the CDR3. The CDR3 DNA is TGTGCCAGCAGTTTAACAGGTCGGAGCTATGGCTACACCTTC. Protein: CASSLTGRSYGYTF.

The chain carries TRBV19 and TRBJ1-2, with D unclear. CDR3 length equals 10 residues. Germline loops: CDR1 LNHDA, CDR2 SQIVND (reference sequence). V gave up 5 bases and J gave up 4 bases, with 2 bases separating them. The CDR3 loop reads CASSRYGYTF. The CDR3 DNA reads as TGTGCCAGTAGTCGCTATGGCTACACCTTC.